The sample holds a few counts of the clone carrying this T cell receptor beta chain. The template was RNA from unsorted bulk tissue. These data originate in a study of tumor and adjacent non-tumor tissue in lung cancer. CDR1 is DFQATT and CDR2 is SNEGSKA in the germline V gene (reference sequence). The CDR3 is made up of 14 amino acids. Unmatched junction bases numbered 2, after V lost 4 bases and J lost 1 base. A modified ARM-PCR protocol with three rounds of nested PCR amplified TCRbeta. In TCRdb, the multiplex PCR reads were re-called with MiXCR into one record per CDR3 protein. Here the sample spans 120,000 or so distinct CDR3 sequences, 66% being singletons.

This chain joins TRBV20-1 and TRBJ2-2, with 8 bases matching TRBD1. The sequence came from a man aged 25-40 years with non-small cell lung cancer. Sequencing input: lung tumor tissue. The CDR3 spells CSATDRVNTGELFF. In DNA form, the CDR3 reads TGCAGTGCTACGGACAGGGTGAACACCGGGGAGCTGTTTTTT.